Each of the 25 T cell receptor beta chains below was sequenced from the same sample in a study of blood T cell repertoires in COVID-19. This table comes from immunoSEQ multiplex PCR, and its TCRdb copy is limited to in-frame clones, with some not included. The table includes hundreds of thousands of clones, over 75% detected once. The specimen sequenced was peripheral blood. All receptors derive from a woman in her fifties or sixties with COVID-19, enrolled during active disease.

V and J are TRBV18 and TRBJ2-5; 11 bases fit TRBD1. V trimming: 6 bases; J trimming: 4 bases; junction bases outside the gene matches: 7. Per germline, CDR1 KGHSH and CDR2 LQKENI. CDR3 length: 15 residues. DNA of the CDR3: TGTGCCAGCTCGCGATTGGGGACAGGGGGAGAGACCCAGTACTTC. Its protein is CASSRLGTGGETQYF.

V is TRBV5-1 and J is TRBJ2-7; 8 bases agree with TRBD1. Germline trimming cut 0 bases from V and 3 bases from J; bases unmatched to any gene: 5. CDR1 is SGHRS, CDR2 YFSETQ, per germline. CDR3 length: 15 amino acids. The CDR3 region has the DNA TGCGCCAGCAGCTTGGTCGACAGGGGTCTCTACGAGCAGTACTTC. This gives the protein CASSLVDRGLYEQYF.

The V gene is TRBV5-4, the J gene TRBJ2-7, with TRBD2 identical over 7 bases. CDR1 and CDR2 from the germline V gene are SGHNT and YYREEE (reference sequence). V lost 0 bases and J lost 6; bases outside the gene matches: 6. The CDR3 runs 14 residues. The CDR3 sequence: CASSLGGLPLEQYF. CDR3 nucleotide sequence: TGTGCCAGCAGCTTGGGGGGACTACCGCTCGAGCAGTACTTC.

J is TRBJ2-3 and V is TRBV7-9, with D unclear. The length of the CDR3 is 13 residues. The V and J ends lost 4 bases and 6 bases respectively, with 11 bases between them. Germline CDR1 SEHNR, CDR2 FQNEAQ (reference sequence). CDR3 region: CASSYNPIDTQYF. The CDR3 nucleotides read TGTGCCAGCAGCTACAACCCCATCGATACGCAGTATTTT.

The gene calls are TRBV12-3 or TRBV12-4 and TRBJ2-1; D uncertain. Trimming stripped 4 bases from V and 12 bases from J, with 13 bases between. The CDR3 is 12 residues long. As DNA, the CDR3 is TGTGCCAGCAGTTATCGACCGGGTGCGCAGTTCTTC. Encoded protein: CASSYRPGAQFF.

The V gene is TRBV7-9, the J gene TRBJ1-2, with D unclear. Trimming pared 1 base from V and 7 bases from J, leaving 19 bases between. Looked up from germline, CDR1 is SEHNR and CDR2 is FQNEAQ (reference sequence). The CDR3 has 16 residues. CDR3 DNA: TGTGCCAGCAGCTTAGTTTGGTCAGACGGGAAAGGTGGCTACACCTTC. Translated: CASSLVWSDGKGGYTF.

The rearrangement joins TRBV4-2 to TRBJ2-4; 7 bases match TRBD2. CDR1 and CDR2 from the germline V gene are LGHNA and YNFKEQ. Trimming removed 4 bases from V and 6 bases from J; junction bases left unmatched: 9. CDR3 length: 15 residues. The CDR3 sequence: CASSPGGDRLNIQYF. For the CDR3, the DNA is TGTGCCAGCAGCCCTGGGGGGGATAGACTAAACATTCAGTACTTC.

The rearrangement uses TRBV14 and TRBJ2-1, with D possibly being TRBD2 (7 bases). The CDR3 is 15 residues long. Trimming left V 2 bases short and J 4 bases short, with 12 bases between. Germline lookup yields CDR1 SGHDN and CDR2 FVKESK. CDR3 amino acids: CASSQLAGAYNEQFF. DNA of the CDR3: TGTGCCAGCAGCCAACTGGCGGGGGCTTACAATGAGCAGTTCTTC.

The rearrangement joins TRBV19 to TRBJ1-1; 8 bases are shared with TRBD1. Germline lookup yields CDR1 LNHDA and CDR2 SQIVND (reference sequence). The CDR3 consists of 13 residues. V trimming: 10 bases; J trimming: 4 bases; junction bases outside the gene matches: 8. This CDR3 is CATRQGWGTEAFF. CDR3 DNA sequence: TGTGCCACTCGACAGGGGTGGGGCACTGAAGCTTTCTTT.

The genes are TRBV5-4 and TRBJ1-2, with 8 bases that match TRBD1. The V gene end was trimmed by 4 bases and the J gene end by 6 bases; junction bases not matched to a gene: 11. The CDR3 length is 15 residues. Germline V CDR1 and CDR2: SGHNT, YYREEE (reference sequence). CDR3 DNA: TGTGCCAGCAGCAAAAGGGCCCAGGGGGCGGATGGCTACACCTTC. Amino acid sequence: CASSKRAQGADGYTF. The full variable domain, its missing parts supplied by reference TRBV5-4 and TRBJ1-2, is ETGVTQSPTHLIKTRGQQVTLRCSSQSGHNTVSWYQQALGQGPQFIFQYYREEENGRGNFPPRFSGLQFPNYSSELNVNALELDDSALYLCASSKRAQGADGYTFGSGTRLTVV.

The V gene is TRBV7-3, the J gene TRBJ2-2, with 12 bases fitting TRBD2. V shed 5 bases, J shed 4 bases, and the junction held 8 bases outside the gene matches. Germline V gives CDR1 SGHTA, CDR2 FQGTGA. The CDR3 runs 17 residues. CDR3 sequence (DNA): TGTGCCAGCAGCCCACGGGGACTAGCGGGCTCCACCGGGGAGCTGTTTTTT. This codes for CASSPRGLAGSTGELFF.

The gene calls are TRBV5-8 and TRBJ2-1; tentatively, D is TRBD2 (7 bases). CDR1 and CDR2 from the germline V gene are SGHTS and YDEGEE. There are 15 residues in the CDR3. Trimming took 2 bases from V and 8 from J, leaving 17 bases between them. CDR3: CASSLGGAITDEQFF. The CDR3 DNA reads TGTGCCAGCAGCTTAGGGGGGGCTATTACGGATGAGCAGTTCTTC.

The J gene is TRBJ2-2, the V gene TRBV18, with a tentative D call TRBD1 (5 bases). Between the trimmed V and J ends, which lost 0 bases and 4 bases, there was a span of 9 bases. The CDR3 has 15 residues. Germline CDR1 is KGHSH and CDR2 is LQKENI. The CDR3 sequence is CASSPPLGVTGELFF. DNA for the CDR3: TGTGCCAGCTCACCACCGCTAGGGGTCACCGGGGAGCTGTTTTTT. Variable domain in full (rest from reference TRBV18 and TRBJ2-2): NAGVMQNPRHLVRRRGQEARLRCSPMKGHSHVYWYRQLPEEGLKFMVYLQKENIIDESGMPKERFSAEFPKEGPSILRIQQVVRGDSAAYFCASSPPLGVTGELFFGEGSRLTVL.

J is TRBJ2-1 and V is TRBV19, with 10 nucleotides matching TRBD2. The V and J ends lost 6 bases and 15 bases, in that order; junction bases with no gene match: 5. In germline, CDR1 is LNHDA, CDR2 SQIVND (reference sequence). CDR3 length equals 11 residues. CDR3 in DNA: TGTGCCAGTAGGCTAGCGGGGGAGTGGTTCTTC. Translating it yields CASRLAGEWFF.

The CDR3 DNA reads TGTGCCAGCAGTTCCGGGACTTTTAACACCGGGGAGCTGTTTTTT. It specifies CASSSGTFNTGELFF. This rearrangement joins TRBV6-5 to TRBJ2-2; perhaps TRBD2 as D (6 bases). Between the trimmed V and J ends, which lost 4 bases and 2 bases, there was a span of 11 bases. Germline V CDR1 and CDR2: MNHEY, SVGAGI. This CDR3 has 15 amino acids.

This rearrangement joins TRBV7-6 to TRBJ2-1; possibly TRBD1 for D (6 bases). This CDR3 has 17 amino acids. V shed 0 bases and J shed 0 bases, with 12 bases lying between them. Germline CDR1 is SGHVS and CDR2 is FNYEAQ. The CDR3 protein is CASSLAITGSSYNEQFF. CDR3 nucleotide sequence: TGTGCCAGCAGCTTAGCAATAACAGGGAGCTCCTACAATGAGCAGTTCTTC.

The rearrangement joins TRBV19 to TRBJ1-4; 7 bases are a match to TRBD1. The CDR3 runs to 13 residues. Germline V CDR1 and CDR2: LNHDA, SQIVND (reference sequence). Trimming cost V 7 bases and J 7 bases; bases outside gene matches: 6. The CDR3 bases are TGTGCCAGTACCGGGACAGCAGTTGAAAAACTGTTTTTT. This codes for CASTGTAVEKLFF.

The rearrangement uses TRBV3-1 (or the pseudogene TRBV3-2) and TRBJ1-2; 7 nucleotides align to TRBD1. Trimming cost V 4 bases and J 0 bases; bases outside gene matches: 5. From germline, CDR1 is LGHDT and CDR2 YNNKEL (reference sequence). This CDR3 is 15 amino acids long. CDR3 in DNA: TGTGCCAGCAGCCGCACAGGGGCAACTAACTATGGCTACACCTTC. Translating gives CASSRTGATNYGYTF.

The J gene is TRBJ2-7, the V gene TRBV5-1; 9 bases are shared with TRBD2. J was trimmed by 6 bases and V by 3 bases; bases with no gene match: 7. This CDR3 comprises 14 residues. Germline CDR1 is SGHRS and CDR2 is YFSETQ. The CDR3 region is CASSSPGLASEQYF. Written as DNA, the CDR3 is TGCGCCAGCAGCTCACCGGGACTAGCTTCCGAGCAGTACTTC.

J is TRBJ1-2 and V is TRBV5-1, with D perhaps TRBD1 (5 bases). V was trimmed by 0 bases and J by 2 bases, leaving 11 bases between them. The CDR3 loop spans 15 amino acids. CDR1 is SGHRS, CDR2 YFSETQ, per germline. In DNA, the CDR3 is TGCGCCAGCAGCTTGGATAACAGGCCAAACTATGGCTACACCTTC. Translating it yields CASSLDNRPNYGYTF.

The CDR3 loop reads CASRRQGISYEQYF. For the CDR3, the DNA is TGTGCCAGCAGGCGACAGGGGATTTCCTACGAGCAGTACTTC. The V gene is TRBV5-4, the J gene TRBJ2-7; 8 bases fit TRBD1. The germline CDR1 and CDR2 sequences are SGHNT and YYREEE (reference sequence). V lost 5 bases and J lost 1; bases outside the gene matches: 5. CDR3 length: 14 residues.

As DNA, the CDR3 is TGTGCCAGCAGTGAGGAGGGGCACTACAGGGGTATGAACACTGAAGCTTTCTTT. Amino acids: CASSEEGHYRGMNTEAFF. The chain recombines TRBV2 with TRBJ1-1, with 7 bases identical to TRBD1. The germline gives CDR1 SNHLY, CDR2 FYNNEI. CDR3 length equals 18 residues. The junction had 13 bases not matched to a gene; V was cut back by 3 bases and J by 0 bases.

Notes on this clone: The junction departs from germline at one end; a sequencing error may be responsible. This chain connects TRBV18 to TRBJ2-6; D uncertain. Germline values: CDR1 KGHSH, CDR2 LQKENI. The CDR3 loop spans 14 amino acids. The CDR3 bases are TGTGCCAGCCCACCCCCATCTGGGGCCAACGTCCTGACTTTC. Protein: CASPPPSGANVLTF.

This sequence joins TRBV5-6 and TRBJ1-4; maybe TRBD1 (5 bases). Trimming removed 0 bases from V and 8 bases from J, with 11 bases in between. The germline CDR1 and CDR2 sequences are SGHDT and YYEEEE. The CDR3 runs to 14 residues. CDR3 sequence reads: CASSLGAGPEKLFF. CDR3 nucleotides: TGTGCCAGCAGCTTGGGGGCAGGGCCGGAAAAACTGTTTTTT.

The chain combines TRBV28 with TRBJ2-6, with unresolved D. Trimming cost V 4 bases and J 2 bases, with 12 bases left between them. The CDR3 covers 16 residues. Looked up from germline, CDR1 is MDHEN and CDR2 is SYDVKM. In nucleotides, the CDR3 is TGTGCCAGCAGTTCACTACCCCGAACTGGGGCCAACGTCCTGACTTTC. Amino acids: CASSSLPRTGANVLTF.